A single sample is the source of the 2 T cell receptor beta chains below, sequenced in a study of T cells in Graves' hyperthyroidism and ophthalmopathy. Amplification of TCR beta CDR3 regions was performed using RNA transcripts as template. A set of HTBI primers served as the primers for a first-round RT-PCR of the TCR CDR3. TCRdb used MiXCR to reprocess the multiplex PCR reads, holding one entry per CDR3 protein. The table shows more than 300,000 distinct CDR3 sequences, with 18% occurring only once. Sequences were obtained from blood. The receptor set was obtained from a man aged 18 to 29 with Graves' ophthalmopathy.

This clonotype turned up a few times. CDR3 sequence: CASSRRTGGLEKLFF. In DNA, the CDR3 is TGCGCCAGCAGCCGCCGGACAGGGGGTCTAGAAAAACTGTTTTTT. The chain has TRBV10-2 and TRBJ1-4; 10 bases are a match to TRBD1. Trimming removed 6 bases from V and 8 bases from J; junction bases left unmatched: 9. From germline, CDR1 is WSHSY and CDR2 SAAADI. This CDR3 has 15 residues.

Ten or more counts support this clonotype. The chain uses TRBV11-2 and TRBJ1-1, with D hard to call. This CDR3 contains 14 residues. Germline CDR1 SGHAT, CDR2 FQNNGV. Trimming shortened V by 1 base and J by 1 base, and 7 bases separated the two germline ends. The DNA of the CDR3 is TGTGCCAGCAGCTTAGCTCTGGAGAACACTGAAGCTTTCTTT. This translates into CASSLALENTEAFF.